What follows are 5 T cell receptor beta chains derived from one specimen sequenced in a study of blood T cell repertoires in COVID-19. Here immunoSEQ multiplex PCR was the method, and the copy in TCRdb shows in-frame clones only, minus some. This table holds 260,000 or so clones, roughly 88% found once. Material for sequencing was peripheral blood. The receptors shown here come from a human donor in a cohort sampled during active COVID-19.

This chain uses TRBV4-3 with TRBJ1-4; D may be TRBD1 (6 bases). Trimming removed 0 bases from V and 8 bases from J, with 13 bases in between. The CDR3 consists of 15 residues. Germline V CDR1 and CDR2: LGHNA, YSLEER. Here the CDR3 DNA reads TGCGCCAGCAGCCAAGAGGACAGCCCTTGGGAAAAACTGTTTTTT. Its protein product is CASSQEDSPWEKLFF.

The rearrangement joins TRBV11-1 to TRBJ1-1, with 7 bases lining up with TRBD1. Looked up from germline, CDR1 is SGHAT and CDR2 is FQDESV (reference sequence). V lost 6 bases and J lost 1; bases outside the gene matches: 11. The CDR3 totals 16 residues. CDR3 residues: CASRNSGGGANTEAFF. CDR3 sequence (DNA): TGTGCCAGCAGGAATTCTGGAGGGGGCGCGAACACTGAAGCTTTCTTT.

J is TRBJ1-2 and V is TRBV19; 9 bases agree with TRBD1. The CDR3 has 14 amino acids. V shed 6 bases, J shed 3 bases, and the junction held 5 bases outside the gene matches. The germline CDR1 and CDR2 sequences are LNHDA and SQIVND (reference sequence). As DNA, the CDR3 is TGTGCCAGTAGACTGACAGGGGGGGACTATGGCTACACCTTC. It translates to CASRLTGGDYGYTF.

CDR3 loop: CASSPSGGLYEQYF. CDR3 nucleotides: TGTGCCAGCTCACCGAGCGGGGGTTTATACGAGCAGTACTTC. The chain has TRBV18 and TRBJ2-7, with 8 bases matching TRBD2. Trimming took 3 bases from V and 4 from J; bases not matched to a gene: 5. The CDR3 loop spans 14 amino acids. CDR1 is KGHSH and CDR2 is LQKENI in the germline V gene.

This chain uses TRBV11-2 with TRBJ1-2, with D uncertain. The CDR3 runs to 13 residues. Germline V gene sequence: CDR1 SGHAT, CDR2 FQNNGV. With 5 bases removed from V and 5 bases from J, the gap between germline ends came to 12 bases. CDR3 loop: CASSLGREYGYTF. The CDR3 nucleotides are TGTGCCAGCAGCCTAGGACGGGAGTATGGCTACACCTTC.